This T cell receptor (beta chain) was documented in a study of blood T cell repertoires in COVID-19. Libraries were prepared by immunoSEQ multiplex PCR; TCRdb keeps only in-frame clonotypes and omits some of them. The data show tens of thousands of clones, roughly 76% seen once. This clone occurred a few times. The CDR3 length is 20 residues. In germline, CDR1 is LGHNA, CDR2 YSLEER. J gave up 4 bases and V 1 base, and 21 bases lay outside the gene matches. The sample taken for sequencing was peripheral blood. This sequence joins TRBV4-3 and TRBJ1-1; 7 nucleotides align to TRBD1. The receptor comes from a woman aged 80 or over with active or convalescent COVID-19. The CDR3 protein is CASSQGTRTGTPGDLTEAFF. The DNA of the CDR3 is TGCGCCAGCAGCCAAGGAACCAGGACAGGAACCCCTGGGGATCTCACTGAAGCTTTCTTT.